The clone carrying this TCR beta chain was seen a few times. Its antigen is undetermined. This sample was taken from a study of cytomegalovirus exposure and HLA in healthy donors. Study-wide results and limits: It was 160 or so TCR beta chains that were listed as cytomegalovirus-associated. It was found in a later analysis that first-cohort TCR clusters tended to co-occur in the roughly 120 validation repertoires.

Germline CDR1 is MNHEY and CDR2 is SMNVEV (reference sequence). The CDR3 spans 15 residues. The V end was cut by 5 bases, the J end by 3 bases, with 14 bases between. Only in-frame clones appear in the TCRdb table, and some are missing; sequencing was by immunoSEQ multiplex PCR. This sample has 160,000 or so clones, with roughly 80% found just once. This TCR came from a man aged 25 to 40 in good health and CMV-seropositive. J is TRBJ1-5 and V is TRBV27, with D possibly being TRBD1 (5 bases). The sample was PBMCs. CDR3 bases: TGTGCCAGCAGTACCCGACAGTTATTCAATCAGCCCCAGCATTTT. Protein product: CASSTRQLFNQPQHF.